Shown below are 8 T cell receptor beta chains from a single sample sequenced in a study of T cells in Graves' hyperthyroidism and ophthalmopathy. There were TCR beta CDR3 regions amplified from RNA transcripts. Using the HTBI primer set, a first-round RT-PCR was run on the TCR CDR3. TCRdb reprocessed the multiplex PCR reads with MiXCR, giving one entry per CDR3 protein. The table lists some 300,000 distinct CDR3 sequences, around a fifth of them singletons. The sequencing input was blood. Receptor source: a man aged 50 or older with Graves' ophthalmopathy.

The J gene is TRBJ1-3, the V gene TRBV7-2; D gene uncertain. The CDR3 sequence is 13 residues long. The ends were cut back, 4 bases at V and 0 bases at J, with 4 bases in the middle. Germline lookup yields CDR1 SGHTA and CDR2 FQGNSA. The CDR3 protein is CASSWTSGNTIYF. CDR3 DNA: TGTGCCAGCAGCTGGACCTCTGGAAACACCATATATTTT.

The chain links TRBV11-2 to TRBJ2-7, with 7 bases matching TRBD1. CDR3 size: 17 residues. The germline V gene encodes CDR1 SGHAT and CDR2 FQNNGV. J gave up 0 bases and V 4 bases, and 12 bases lay outside the gene matches. CDR3 coding DNA: TGTGCCAGCAGCTCTTCGACAGGAAACAGGGGCTCCTACGAGCAGTACTTC. The encoded protein is CASSSSTGNRGSYEQYF.

This clonotype was found many times. The rearrangement links TRBV20-1 to TRBJ1-1, with unresolved D. Germline V gives CDR1 DFQATT, CDR2 SNEGSKA (reference sequence). The CDR3 consists of 11 residues. Trimming left V 3 bases short and J 3 bases short, with 5 bases between. The CDR3 sequence is CSARKDTEAFF. Written as DNA, the CDR3 is TGCAGTGCTAGGAAGGACACTGAAGCTTTCTTT.

This clonotype has a handful of counts. The chain carries TRBV24-1 and TRBJ2-5; D might be TRBD1 (5 bases). Germline CDR1 KGHDR, CDR2 SFDVKD. Trimming took 3 bases from V and 5 from J, leaving 15 bases between them. The CDR3 is made up of 15 amino acids. The CDR3 reads CATSDIQGLGETQYF. DNA for the CDR3: TGTGCCACCAGTGATATCCAGGGTCTTGGCGAGACCCAGTACTTC.

This clonotype was counted only a few times. The chain carries TRBV6-1 and TRBJ1-1; weak D call: TRBD1 (5 bases). CDR3 length: 15 residues. Looked up from germline, CDR1 is MNHNS and CDR2 is SASEGT. V was shortened by 5 bases and J by 1 base, with 14 bases between the two germline ends. CDR3 amino acids: CASSSPRGGNTEAFF. The CDR3 coding sequence is TGTGCCAGCAGTTCCCCCCGGGGGGGGAACACTGAAGCTTTCTTT.

This clonotype was observed a few times. J is TRBJ2-3 and V is TRBV28, with D possibly TRBD2 on 5 matching bases. Germline V gives CDR1 MDHEN, CDR2 SYDVKM. V was cut by 11 bases and J by 3 bases, with 9 bases left in between. The CDR3 contains 11 residues. In nucleotides, the CDR3 is TGTGCCGGAGGTACGACAGATACGCAGTATTTT. Protein: CAGGTTDTQYF.

This clonotype came up a few times. The gene calls are TRBV28 and TRBJ2-1; the D gene is possibly TRBD2 (5 bases). Trimming shortened V by 6 bases and J by 0 bases, and 18 bases separated the two germline ends. This CDR3 is 17 amino acids long. Germline V CDR1 and CDR2: MDHEN, SYDVKM. The CDR3 nucleotides read TGTGCCAGCAGCACTCCCAGCAGCGGCAGCTCCTACAATGAGCAGTTCTTC. It specifies CASSTPSSGSSYNEQFF.

The genes are TRBV5-4 and TRBJ2-1, with a possible D match to TRBD1 (5 bases). V lost 4 bases to trimming and J lost 7 bases, with 15 bases between them. From germline, CDR1 is SGHNT and CDR2 YYREEE (reference sequence). The CDR3 loop spans 14 amino acids. In nucleotides, the CDR3 is TGTGCCAGCAGCCCGGCCCGGACAACTAATGAGCAGTTCTTC. Its translation is CASSPARTTNEQFF.